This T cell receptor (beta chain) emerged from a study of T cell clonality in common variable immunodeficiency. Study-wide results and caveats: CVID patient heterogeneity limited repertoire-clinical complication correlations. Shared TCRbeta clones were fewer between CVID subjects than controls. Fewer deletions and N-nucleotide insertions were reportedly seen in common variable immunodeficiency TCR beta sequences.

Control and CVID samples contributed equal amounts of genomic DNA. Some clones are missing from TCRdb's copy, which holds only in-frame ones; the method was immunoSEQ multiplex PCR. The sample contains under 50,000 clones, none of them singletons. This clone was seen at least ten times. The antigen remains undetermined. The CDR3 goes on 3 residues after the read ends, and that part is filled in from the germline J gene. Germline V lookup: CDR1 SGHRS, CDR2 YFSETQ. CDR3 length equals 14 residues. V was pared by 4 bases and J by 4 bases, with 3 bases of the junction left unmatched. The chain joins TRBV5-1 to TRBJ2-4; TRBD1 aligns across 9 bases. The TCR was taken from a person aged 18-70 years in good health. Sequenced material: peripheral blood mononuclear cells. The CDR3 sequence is CASSRGQGKNIQYF. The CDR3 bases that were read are TGCGCCAGCAGCCGGGGACAGGGAAAAAACATT.